A selection of T cell receptor beta chains follows, all from one sample in a study of STAT5B mutations in CD4+ large granular lymphocyte leukemia. Sequenced by immunoSEQ multiplex PCR; TCRdb stores in-frame clones only, minus some. The data contain approximately 34,000 clones, 72% of them singletons. Specimen: CD4+ T cells from blood buffy coats. These receptors were obtained from a human donor in good health. CDR3s include the opening cysteine and the closing phenylalanine or tryptophan. The D gene is left open where the match is weak. The listing skips clone size in some rows; elsewhere it reads once, few, many or a size class.

V gene	J gene	clone size	D gene	CDR3 DNA	CDR3 protein
TRBV5-4	TRBJ2-7	.	.	TGTGCCAGCAGCTGGGGACTCGGCGAACGGGAGCAGTACTTC	CASSWGLGEREQYF
TRBV7-2	TRBJ2-7	.	TRBD1	TGTGCCAGCAGCCGGACAGGCTCCTACGAGCAGTACTTC	CASSRTGSYEQYF
TRBV11-3	TRBJ2-2	.	.	TGTGCCAGCAGCCTAGGACAGTCCCCCGCCGGGGAGCTGTTTTTT	CASSLGQSPAGELFF
TRBV11-2	TRBJ1-1	few	.	TGTGCCAGCACCGGACGGTTAATGAACACTGAAGCTTTCTTT	CASTGRLMNTEAFF
TRBV29-1	TRBJ1-2	.	.	TGCAGCGTTTACAGCTTGGGGGTAGGGGACTATGGCTACACCTTC	CSVYSLGVGDYGYTF
TRBV5-5	TRBJ1-1	.	.	TGTGCCAGCACACGCGGGGGGCCCACTGAAGCTTTCTTT	CASTRGGPTEAFF
TRBV6-6	TRBJ2-2	.	.	TGTGCCAGCAGTTACTCGTGGCAGGGTATTCCCGGGGAGCTGTTTTTT	CASSYSWQGIPGELFF
TRBV18	TRBJ1-1	.	TRBD1	TGTGCCAGCTCACCGGCGACAGGGGGGAACACTGAAGCTTTCTTT	CASSPATGGNTEAFF
TRBV7-6	TRBJ2-3	.	TRBD1	TGTGCCAGCAGCCTAGCAGGGGGTACCGGAGATACGCAGTATTTT	CASSLAGGTGDTQYF
TRBV5-4	TRBJ1-1	.	.	TGTGCCAGCAGTTCCCCAGGGGCCGCTGGCCTTGAAGCTTTCTTT	CASSSPGAAGLEAFF
TRBV11-3	TRBJ2-3	once	.	TGTGCCAGCAGCTTAGGTCGGGGGTTGGATACGCAGTATTTT	CASSLGRGLDTQYF
TRBV6-6	TRBJ2-5	.	TRBD2	TGTGCCAGCAATGGACTAGCGGGGGGCCCAGAGACCCAGTACTTC	CASNGLAGGPETQYF
TRBV5-4	TRBJ2-3	.	TRBD2	TGTGCCAGCAGCTCGGGACTAGCGGGGGGAGTCGTCACAGATACGCAGTATTTT	CASSSGLAGGVVTDTQYF
TRBV28	TRBJ1-2	.	.	TGTGCCAGCAGCCTAATCCCAGGGCAGAACTATGGCTACACCTTC	CASSLIPGQNYGYTF
TRBV4-3	TRBJ2-7	.	.	TGCGCCAGCAGCCAAGCCCCCGTGGGGGCACTCTCCTACGAGCAGTACTTC	CASSQAPVGALSYEQYF